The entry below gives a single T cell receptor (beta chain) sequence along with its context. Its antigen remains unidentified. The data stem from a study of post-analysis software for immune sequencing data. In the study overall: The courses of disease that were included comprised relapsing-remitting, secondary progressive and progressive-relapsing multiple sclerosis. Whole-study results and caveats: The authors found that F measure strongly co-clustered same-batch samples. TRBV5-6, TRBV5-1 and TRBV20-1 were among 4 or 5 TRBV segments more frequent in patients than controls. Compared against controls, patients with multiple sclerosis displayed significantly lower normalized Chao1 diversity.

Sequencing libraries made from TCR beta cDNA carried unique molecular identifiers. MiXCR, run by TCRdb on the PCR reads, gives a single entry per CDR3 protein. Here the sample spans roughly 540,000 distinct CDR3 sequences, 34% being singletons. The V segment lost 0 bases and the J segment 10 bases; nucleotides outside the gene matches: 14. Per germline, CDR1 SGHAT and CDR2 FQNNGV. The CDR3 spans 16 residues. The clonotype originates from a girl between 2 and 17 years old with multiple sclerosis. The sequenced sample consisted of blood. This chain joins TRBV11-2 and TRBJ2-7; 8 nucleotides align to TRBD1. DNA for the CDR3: TGTGCCAGCAGCTTAGAACGGCAGGGGGCCGAAGAGGCCCAGTACTTC. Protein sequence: CASSLERQGAEEAQYF.